The entry below describes one T cell receptor beta chain. Germline CDR1 is SGDLS and CDR2 is YYNGEE. This CDR3 comprises 15 residues. V was pared by 4 bases and J by 9 bases, with 22 bases between. The sample is drawn from a study of blood T cell repertoires in COVID-19. Study-level information: Material from acute and convalescent COVID-19 was sourced from the United States, Italy and Spain.

Participants spanned ages about 18 to 100 years and resided in about 24 US areas. Assay used: immunoSEQ multiplex PCR; TCRdb lists only in-frame clones, some missing. Here the sample spans about 400,000 clones, around nine tenths being singletons. This chain links TRBV9 with TRBJ2-5; the D gene is possibly TRBD1 (6 bases). The sequenced material came from PBMCs or T cells enriched from blood (not recorded which). This TCR came from a woman between 25 and 40 years old who had recovered from COVID-19. CDR3 in amino acids: CASSFRDTPVSPQYF. Here the CDR3 DNA reads TGTGCCAGCAGCTTCAGGGACACCCCCGTAAGTCCCCAGTACTTC.